This T cell receptor (beta chain) was sequenced during a study of T cell clonality in common variable immunodeficiency. Study observations and caveats: Authors noted CVID clonality's cause needs subpopulation repertoire sequencing. Reportedly, TCR beta sequences from common variable immunodeficiency showed fewer deletions and N-nucleotide insertions. CVID subjects showed higher TCRbeta clonality than healthy controls. CVID subjects shared fewer TCRbeta clones than healthy controls did.

This clone has a count of ten or more. Its cognate antigen is unknown. The read finishes 3 residues shy of the CDR3 end, and the germline J gene is used to complete it. The CDR3 loop spans 15 amino acids. The V and J ends lost 2 bases and 3 bases, in that order; junction bases with no gene match: 4. Per germline, CDR1 SNHLY and CDR2 FYNNEI. Repertoires were generated with immunoSEQ multiplex PCR, while TCRdb's copy carries only in-frame clones and drops some. The sample includes 25,000 or so clones, none of them occurring once. CVID subjects had received replacement immunoglobulin for at least one year.

Sequenced material: peripheral blood mononuclear cells. This chain uses TRBV2 with TRBJ2-7; 10 nucleotides match TRBD2. The sequence came from a human donor with common variable immunodeficiency. CDR3 DNA, as far as it was read: TGTGCCAGCAGTGAAACGGCTAGCGGGAGCTACGAG. The encoded protein is CASSETASGSYE. The CDR3 in full is CASSETASGSYEQYF.